This T cell receptor beta chain emerged from a study of beta chain features in type 1 diabetes. Heparinised blood was drawn once per donor, averaging around 120 mL. As every portion of the isolated RNA was reverse transcribed, the sequencing read expressed TCRB transcripts. TCRdb keeps only in-frame clones here, not all; method: immunoSEQ multiplex PCR. The table records 450,000 or so clones, over 10% of them present only once. This clone has just a few counts. Germline lookup yields CDR1 SQVTM and CDR2 ANQGSEA. This CDR3 has 13 amino acids. Trimming cost V 5 bases and J 0 bases, with 10 bases left between them.

The chain couples TRBV29-1 to TRBJ1-1; D gene ambiguous. Sequenced sample: naive CD4+ T cells from blood. The receptor was derived from a woman younger than 30 in good health. This CDR3 reads CSVKPKLNTEAFF. The CDR3 nucleotides read TGCAGCGTTAAGCCAAAGTTGAACACTGAAGCTTTCTTT.